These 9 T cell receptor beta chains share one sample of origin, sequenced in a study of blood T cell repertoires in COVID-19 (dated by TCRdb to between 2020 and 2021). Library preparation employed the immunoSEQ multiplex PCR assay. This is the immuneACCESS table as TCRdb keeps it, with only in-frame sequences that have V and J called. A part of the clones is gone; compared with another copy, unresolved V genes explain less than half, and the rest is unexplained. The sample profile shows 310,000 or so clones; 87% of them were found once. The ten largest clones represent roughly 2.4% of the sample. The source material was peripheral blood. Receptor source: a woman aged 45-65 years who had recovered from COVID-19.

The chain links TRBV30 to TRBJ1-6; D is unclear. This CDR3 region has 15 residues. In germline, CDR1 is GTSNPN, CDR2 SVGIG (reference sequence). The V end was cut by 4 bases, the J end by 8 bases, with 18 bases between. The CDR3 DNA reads TGTGCCTGGAAACCAGCCGGGAGGATGGATTCACCCCTCCACTTT. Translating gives CAWKPAGRMDSPLHF.

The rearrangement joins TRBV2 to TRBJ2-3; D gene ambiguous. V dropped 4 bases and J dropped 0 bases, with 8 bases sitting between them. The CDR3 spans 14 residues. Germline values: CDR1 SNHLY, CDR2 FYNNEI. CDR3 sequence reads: CASSVTLSTDTQYF. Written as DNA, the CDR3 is TGTGCCAGCAGTGTTACTCTTAGCACAGATACGCAGTATTTT.

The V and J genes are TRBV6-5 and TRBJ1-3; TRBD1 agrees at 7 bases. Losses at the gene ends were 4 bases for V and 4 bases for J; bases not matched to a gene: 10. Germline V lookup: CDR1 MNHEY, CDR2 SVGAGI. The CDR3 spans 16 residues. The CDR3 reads CASSSDYRGSGNTIYF. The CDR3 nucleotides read TGTGCCAGCAGTTCGGACTACAGGGGATCCGGAAACACCATATATTTT.

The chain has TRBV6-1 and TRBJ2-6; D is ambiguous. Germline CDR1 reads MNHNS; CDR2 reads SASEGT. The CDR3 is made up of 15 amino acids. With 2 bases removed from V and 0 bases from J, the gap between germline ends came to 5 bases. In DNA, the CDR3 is TGTGCCAGCAGTGAATTGGCCTCTGGGGCCAACGTCCTGACTTTC. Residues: CASSELASGANVLTF.

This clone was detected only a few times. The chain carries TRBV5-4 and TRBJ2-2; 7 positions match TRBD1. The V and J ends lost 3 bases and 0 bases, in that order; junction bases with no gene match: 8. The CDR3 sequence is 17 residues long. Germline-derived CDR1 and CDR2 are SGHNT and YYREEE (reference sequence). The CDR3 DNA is TGTGCCAGCAGCTCGCCCGGGACAGCTGCGAACACCGGGGAGCTGTTTTTT. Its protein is CASSSPGTAANTGELFF.

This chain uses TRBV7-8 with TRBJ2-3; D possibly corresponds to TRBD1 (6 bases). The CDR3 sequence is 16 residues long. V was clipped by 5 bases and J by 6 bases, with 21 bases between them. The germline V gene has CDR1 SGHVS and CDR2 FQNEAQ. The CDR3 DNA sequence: TGTGCCAGCAGCACTCCGGACAGTATGCCCGGGGATACGCAGTATTTT. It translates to CASSTPDSMPGDTQYF. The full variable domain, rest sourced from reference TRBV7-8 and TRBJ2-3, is GAGVSQSPRYKVAKRGQDVALRCDPISGHVSLFWYQQALGQGPEFLTYFQNEAQLDKSGLPSDRFFAERPEGSVSTLKIQRTQQEDSAVYLCASSTPDSMPGDTQYFGPGTRLTVL.

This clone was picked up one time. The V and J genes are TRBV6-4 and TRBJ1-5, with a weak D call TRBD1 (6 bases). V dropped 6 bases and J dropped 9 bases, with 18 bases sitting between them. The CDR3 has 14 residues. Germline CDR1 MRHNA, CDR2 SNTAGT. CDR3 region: CASRQGLGQAPQHF. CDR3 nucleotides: TGTGCCAGCAGGCAGGGGTTGGGGCAGGCGCCCCAGCATTTT.

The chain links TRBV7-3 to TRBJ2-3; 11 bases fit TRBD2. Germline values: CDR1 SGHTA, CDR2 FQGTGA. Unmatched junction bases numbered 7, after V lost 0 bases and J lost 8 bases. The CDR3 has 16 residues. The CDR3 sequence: CASSLTSGGAAVTQYF. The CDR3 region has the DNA TGTGCCAGCAGCTTAACTAGCGGGGGGGCAGCAGTTACGCAGTATTTT.

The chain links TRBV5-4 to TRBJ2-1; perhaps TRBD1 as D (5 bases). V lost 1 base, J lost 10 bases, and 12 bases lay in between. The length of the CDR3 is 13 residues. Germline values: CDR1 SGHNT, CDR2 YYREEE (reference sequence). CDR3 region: CASSLKGGAEQFF. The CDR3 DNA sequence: TGTGCCAGCAGCTTGAAGGGTGGGGCAGAGCAGTTCTTC.